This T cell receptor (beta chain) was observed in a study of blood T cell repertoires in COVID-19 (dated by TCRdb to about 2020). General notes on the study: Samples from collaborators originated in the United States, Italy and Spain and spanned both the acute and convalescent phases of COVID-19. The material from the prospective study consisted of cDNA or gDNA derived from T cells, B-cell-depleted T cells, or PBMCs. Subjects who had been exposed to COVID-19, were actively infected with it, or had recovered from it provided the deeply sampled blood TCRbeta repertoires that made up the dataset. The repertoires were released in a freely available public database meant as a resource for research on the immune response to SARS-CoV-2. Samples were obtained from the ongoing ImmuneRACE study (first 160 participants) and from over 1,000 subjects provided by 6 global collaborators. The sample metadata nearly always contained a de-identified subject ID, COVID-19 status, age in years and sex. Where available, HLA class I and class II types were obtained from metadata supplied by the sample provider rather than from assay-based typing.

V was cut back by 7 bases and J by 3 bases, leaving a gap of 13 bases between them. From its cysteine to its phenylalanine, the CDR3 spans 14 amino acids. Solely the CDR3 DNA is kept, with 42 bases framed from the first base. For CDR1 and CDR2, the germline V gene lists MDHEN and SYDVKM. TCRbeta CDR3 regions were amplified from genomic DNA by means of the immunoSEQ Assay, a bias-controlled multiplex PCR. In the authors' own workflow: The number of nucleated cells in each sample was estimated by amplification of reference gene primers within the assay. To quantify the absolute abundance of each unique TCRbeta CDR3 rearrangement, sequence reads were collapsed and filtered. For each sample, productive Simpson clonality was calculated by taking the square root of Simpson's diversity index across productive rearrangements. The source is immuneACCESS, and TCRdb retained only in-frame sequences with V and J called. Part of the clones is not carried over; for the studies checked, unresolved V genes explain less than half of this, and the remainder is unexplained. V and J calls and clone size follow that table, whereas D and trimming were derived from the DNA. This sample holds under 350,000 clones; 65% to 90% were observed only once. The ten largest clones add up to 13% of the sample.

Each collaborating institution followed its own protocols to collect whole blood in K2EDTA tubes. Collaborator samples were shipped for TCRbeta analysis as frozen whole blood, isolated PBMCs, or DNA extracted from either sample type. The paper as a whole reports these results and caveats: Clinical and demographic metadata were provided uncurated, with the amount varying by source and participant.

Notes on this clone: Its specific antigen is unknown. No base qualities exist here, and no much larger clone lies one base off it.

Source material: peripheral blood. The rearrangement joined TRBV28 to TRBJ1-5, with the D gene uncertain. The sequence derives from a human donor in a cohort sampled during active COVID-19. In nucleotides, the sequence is TGTGCCAGCACTGACAACCTCTCCAATCAGCCCCAGCATTTT. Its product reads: CASTDNLSNQPQHF.